Included here is one TCR beta chain sequence, with context. The record originates from a study of blood T cell repertoires in COVID-19. Clones were read by immunoSEQ multiplex PCR, and TCRdb kept only the in-frame ones, dropping some. The sample includes roughly 250,000 clones, 65% to 90% of them seen just once. V lost 2 bases, J lost 5 bases, and 6 bases stayed unmatched. From germline, CDR1 is SQVTM and CDR2 ANQGSEA. CDR3 size: 14 residues. The sample comprised peripheral blood. This clonotype originated in an elderly woman with active or convalescent COVID-19. V is TRBV29-1 and J is TRBJ1-1, with 9 nucleotides matching TRBD1. The CDR3 region is CSVETGTGYTEAFF. Here the CDR3 DNA reads TGCAGCGTTGAAACGGGGACAGGGTATACTGAAGCTTTCTTT.